The TCR beta chain under discussion was sequenced for a study of T cell responses to AZD1222 COVID-19 vaccine. The overall study: Second-dose recipients at about 4 or about 12 weeks were treated as one pooled group. The study, taken as a whole, reports: Nearly half of the spike-specific TCRs reportedly recognize variant regions that carry no mutations. Clonal diversity may have been underestimated in mostly white British donors.

Regarding this clone: The antigen is unknown.

V shed 0 bases and J 5 bases; nucleotides not matched to a gene: 6. The CDR3 runs 15 residues. Germline V gives CDR1 SGHNT, CDR2 YYREEE (reference sequence). Only in-frame clones appear in the TCRdb table, and some are missing; sequencing was by immunoSEQ multiplex PCR. The repertoire holds under 200,000 clones, with around 94% as singletons. The sequencing here drew on peripheral blood, taken on day 0 of AZD1222 vaccination. The clonotype was recovered from an adult in good health. The chain has TRBV5-4 and TRBJ1-2, with 8 bases lining up with TRBD1. The CDR3 nucleotides are TGTGCCAGCAGCTTGGGAGGACAGGGAGTATATGGCTACACCTTC. Encoded protein: CASSLGGQGVYGYTF.